Listed below are T cell receptor beta chains from one sample, sequenced in a study of T cells in Graves' hyperthyroidism and ophthalmopathy. MiXCR, applied by TCRdb to the multiplex PCR reads, yields one record per CDR3 protein. The sample carries 280,000 or so distinct CDR3 sequences, around 25% recorded once. The material sequenced was blood. These receptors all come from a man aged 35 to 55 with Graves' hyperthyroidism that later progressed to Graves' ophthalmopathy. Each CDR3 is given with its conserved first and last residue. A D gene is named only where the DNA matches it firmly. Clone size, where shown, is once, few, many, or a class for clones that have expanded.

cdr3_aa cdr3_nt d_call j_call v_call clone_size
CASSLPDRGAYTEAFF TGTGCCAGCAGTTTACCGGACAGGGGGGCGTACACTGAAGCTTTCTTT TRBD1 TRBJ1-1 TRBV28 many
CSVDGDSEAFF TGCAGCGTTGATGGGGACAGTGAAGCTTTCTTT TRBD1 TRBJ1-1 TRBV29-1 many
CASSVLNTGELFF TGTGCCAGCAGCGTCCTTAACACCGGGGAGCTGTTTTTT . TRBJ2-2 TRBV7-2 many
CASSRTSSYGGETQYF TGCGCCAGCAGCCGGACTAGCTCCTATGGGGGAGAGACCCAGTACTTC TRBD2 TRBJ2-5 TRBV7-2 .
CASSLWLALSYEQYF TGTGCCAGCAGCTTATGGCTAGCGTTGTCCTACGAGCAGTACTTC . TRBJ2-7 TRBV7-2 many
CASSLRMGPMNTEAFF TGCGCCAGCAGCTTGAGAATGGGGCCAATGAACACTGAAGCTTTCTTT . TRBJ1-1 TRBV5-1 many
CATNFGRTYGYTF TGTGCCACCAACTTTGGTAGGACATATGGCTACACCTTC . TRBJ1-2 TRBV6-5 many
CASSYTGLNTGELFF TGTGCCAGCAGTTACACGGGACTGAACACCGGGGAGCTGTTTTTT . TRBJ2-2 TRBV7-2 .
CASSRDISYEQYF TGCGCCAGCAGCAGGGACATTTCCTACGAGCAGTACTTC . TRBJ2-7 TRBV10-1 many
CASSQVAGPPETQYF TGCGCCAGCAGCCAAGTTGCGGGACCCCCAGAGACCCAGTACTTC . TRBJ2-5 TRBV4-1 many
CASSRGQRTEAFF TGCGCCAGCAGCCGGGGACAGCGCACTGAAGCTTTCTTT TRBD1 TRBJ1-1 TRBV5-1 many
CASASYTGNTGELFF TGTGCCAGCGCAAGCTACACAGGGAACACCGGGGAGCTGTTTTTT . TRBJ2-2 TRBV11-2 many
CASSATNRGLSRGNTIYF TGTGCCAGCAGTGCGACTAACAGGGGGCTATCCCGTGGAAACACCATATATTTT TRBD1 TRBJ1-3 TRBV6-1 .
CASSWTGDRQPQHF TGTGCCAGCAGCTGGACAGGGGATCGGCAGCCCCAGCATTTT TRBD1 TRBJ1-5 TRBV6-1 .
CAWSVGRSFSKNIQYF TGTGCCTGGAGTGTTGGCAGATCCTTTTCCAAAAACATTCAGTACTTC . TRBJ2-4 TRBV30 .
CASSQDLGPTYEQYF TGTGCCAGCAGCCAAGATCTCGGGCCAACCTACGAGCAGTACTTC . TRBJ2-7 TRBV3-1 many
CASSGTSGGETQYF TGTGCCAGCAGTGGGACTAGCGGGGGGGAGACCCAGTACTTC TRBD2 TRBJ2-5 TRBV25-1 many
CASSLNTYQPQHF TGTGCCAGCAGCTTGAACACATATCAGCCCCAGCATTTT . TRBJ1-5 TRBV5-5 many
CASSFRDPTDGYTF TGTGCCAGTAGTTTCAGGGATCCCACTGATGGCTACACCTTC . TRBJ1-2 TRBV19 .
CASFDTMNTEAFF TGTGCCAGTTTTGACACAATGAACACTGAAGCTTTCTTT . TRBJ1-1 TRBV12-3/TRBV12-4 many
CASSPTGRRYEQYF TGTGCCAGCAGTCCGACGGGACGGCGCTACGAGCAGTACTTC . TRBJ2-7 TRBV28 few
CATSDGDRVVQETQYF TGTGCCACCAGTGACGGGGACAGGGTGGTTCAAGAGACCCAGTACTTC TRBD1 TRBJ2-5 TRBV24-1 many
CASSPYSETQYF TGTGCCAGCAGTCCCTACTCAGAGACCCAGTACTTC . TRBJ2-5 TRBV12-3/TRBV12-4 once